These 30 T cell receptor beta chains came from one sample sequenced in a study of metastatic and nonmetastatic thyroid tumors. TCRdb reprocessed the PCR reads via MiXCR. There are 8,500 to 13,000 clones in the sample; over 25% occur only once, and more than 8% lies in the top ten. Thyroid surgery took place with no prior treatment in any patient. The sample was tumor tissue. The receptor source for this set is a female donor with papillary thyroid cancer or a benign thyroid nodule (not recorded which). Some clones in this sample may be carry-over from other donors' samples.

The rearrangement uses TRBV6-2 or TRBV6-3 and TRBJ2-3; 7 bases align to TRBD2. Germline trimming cut 4 bases from V and 1 base from J; bases unmatched to any gene: 5. Germline loops: CDR1 MNHEY, CDR2 SVGEGT. The CDR3 has 15 amino acids. CDR3 nucleotides: TGTGCCAGCAGTTCAACTAGCGAAGGCACAGATACGCAGTATTTT. Its protein is CASSSTSEGTDTQYF.

By share of the sample, this clone is medium-sized. V is TRBV9 and J is TRBJ2-1; weak D call: TRBD2 (5 bases). The CDR3 consists of 16 residues. Germline assignment: CDR1 SGDLS and CDR2 YYNGEE. V was pared by 0 bases and J by 0 bases, with 10 bases between. The CDR3 DNA reads as TGTGCCAGCAGCGTAGGTAGCGTGAGCTCCTACAATGAGCAGTTCTTC. As protein: CASSVGSVSSYNEQFF. Drawing the rest from reference TRBV9 and TRBJ2-1, the complete variable domain is DSGVTQTPKHLITATGQRVTLRCSPRSGDLSVYWYQQSLDQGLQFLIQYYNGEERAKGNILERFSAQQFPDLHSELNLSSLELGDSALYFCASSVGSVSSYNEQFFGPGTRLTVL.

This clone was counted a few times. The chain uses TRBV10-3 and TRBJ2-1, with 8 bases matching TRBD2. J lost 6 bases, V lost 4 bases, and 5 bases had no gene match. CDR3 length equals 14 residues. Germline loops: CDR1 ENHRY, CDR2 SYGVKD. The CDR3 sequence: CAISAVTSGNEQFF. In nucleotides, the CDR3 is TGTGCCATCAGTGCGGTTACTAGCGGCAATGAGCAGTTCTTC.

This chain joins TRBV20-1 and TRBJ2-1; 11 nucleotides line up with TRBD2. Germline CDR1 DFQATT, CDR2 SNEGSKA (reference sequence). V dropped 2 bases and J dropped 5; count of bases not matched to a gene: 2. The CDR3 is 14 amino acids. The CDR3 loop is CSARRLAGNNEQFF. DNA for the CDR3: TGCAGTGCTAGACGACTAGCGGGGAACAATGAGCAGTTCTTC.

By sample fraction, this clone is medium-sized. This sequence joins TRBV7-9 and TRBJ2-3, with unresolved D. Germline CDR1 and CDR2: SEHNR and FQNEAQ (reference sequence). The CDR3 extends over 12 amino acids. V lost 5 bases and J lost 3, with 6 bases in between. CDR3 sequence: CASSAATDTQYF. CDR3 DNA: TGTGCCAGCAGCGCTGCGACAGATACGCAGTATTTT.

This clone is judged medium-sized. The chain links TRBV5-8 to TRBJ2-1; D is possibly TRBD1 (6 bases). In germline, CDR1 is SGHTS, CDR2 YDEGEE. The CDR3 length is 15 residues. Trimming took 4 bases from V and 0 from J, leaving 11 bases between them. CDR3 sequence: CASSAGVVSYNEQFF. The CDR3 DNA reads as TGTGCCAGCAGCGCAGGGGTGGTCTCCTACAATGAGCAGTTCTTC. The complete variable domain, with remaining parts taken from reference TRBV5-8 and TRBJ2-1, reads EAGVTQSPTHLIKTRGQQATLRCSPISGHTSVYWYQQALGLGLQFLLWYDEGEERNRGNFPPRFSGRQFPNYSSELNVNALELEDSALYLCASSAGVVSYNEQFFGPGTRLTVL.

The rearrangement links TRBV10-3 to TRBJ2-2, with D possibly being TRBD2 (6 bases). The CDR3 contains 14 residues. V shed 0 bases and J shed 5 bases, with 7 bases lying between them. From germline, CDR1 is ENHRY and CDR2 SYGVKD. The CDR3 is CAISESGLTGELFF. CDR3 bases: TGTGCCATCAGTGAGTCGGGACTTACCGGGGAGCTGTTTTTT.

This clone is medium-sized (0.01 to 0.1%) by share. The same CDR3 is also encoded by other DNA sequences in this sample. V and J are TRBV2 and TRBJ2-1, with 8 bases identical to TRBD1. The CDR3 has 16 residues. V was clipped by 0 bases and J by 4 bases; unmatched bases: 5. Germline loops: CDR1 SNHLY, CDR2 FYNNEI. In DNA, the CDR3 is TGTGCCAGCAGTGAAGCGCACGGACAGGGTTACAATGAGCAGTTCTTC. Residues: CASSEAHGQGYNEQFF.

This clone is labeled as medium-sized. This chain joins TRBV7-9 and TRBJ1-2, with D perhaps TRBD1 (5 bases). The ends were cut back, 1 base at V and 6 bases at J, with 15 bases in the middle. Germline loops: CDR1 SEHNR, CDR2 FQNEAQ (reference sequence). This CDR3 has 15 residues. The chain's CDR3 is CASSLGGAGSDGYTF. The DNA for the CDR3 is TGTGCCAGCAGCTTAGGGGGCGCGGGATCGGATGGCTACACCTTC.

The V and J genes are TRBV30 and TRBJ2-1, with D perhaps TRBD1 or TRBD2 (5 bases each). Germline V gene data show CDR1 as GTSNPN and CDR2 as SVGIG (reference sequence). This CDR3 contains 17 residues. V lost 0 bases to trimming and J lost 0 bases, with 15 bases between them. Here the CDR3 reads CAWSVGARGGSYNEQFF. In nucleotides, the CDR3 is TGTGCCTGGAGTGTAGGGGCCCGGGGCGGCTCCTACAATGAGCAGTTCTTC.

This clone was seen a handful of times. V and J are TRBV6-2 or TRBV6-3 and TRBJ2-2; no clear D. CDR1 and CDR2 from the germline V gene are MNHEY and SVGEGT. The CDR3 has 13 residues. The V gene lost 1 base and the J gene lost 5 bases, with 5 bases spanning the gap. The CDR3 bases are TGTGCCAGCAGTTACTTTGGGACCGGGGAGCTGTTTTTT. It translates to CASSYFGTGELFF.

This clone was found a few times. The rearrangement uses TRBV24-1 and TRBJ2-7, with 7 bases fitting TRBD1. V shed 9 bases, J shed 2 bases, and the junction held 6 bases outside the gene matches. This CDR3 region has 13 residues. Germline assignment: CDR1 KGHDR and CDR2 SFDVKD. The CDR3 coding sequence is TGTGCCACCGGAGCGACAGGGACCTACGAGCAGTACTTC. Its protein product is CATGATGTYEQYF.

There are many counts of this clone. V and J are TRBV6-1 and TRBJ2-7; maybe TRBD1 (6 bases). From germline, CDR1 is MNHNS and CDR2 SASEGT. The CDR3 contains 17 residues. The V end was cut by 2 bases, the J end by 1 base, with 18 bases between. CDR3 loop: CASSESSTGPLSYEQYF. DNA for the CDR3: TGTGCCAGCAGTGAATCCTCCACAGGGCCCCTTTCCTACGAGCAGTACTTC.

This clone was counted only a few times. This chain links TRBV24-1 with TRBJ2-1; the D gene is possibly TRBD1 (5 bases). V lost 2 bases and J lost 6, with 7 bases in between. The length of the CDR3 is 13 residues. Germline CDR1 reads KGHDR; CDR2 reads SFDVKD. CDR3 protein: CATSDWTFNEQFF. The CDR3 nucleotides read TGTGCCACCAGTGATTGGACATTCAATGAGCAGTTCTTC.

The chain carries TRBV9 and TRBJ2-3; the match to TRBD1 covers 8 bases. The germline gives CDR1 SGDLS, CDR2 YYNGEE. This CDR3 is 15 amino acids long. V trimming: 3 bases; J trimming: 1 base; junction bases outside the gene matches: 4. The chain's CDR3 is CASSEQQGGTDTQYF. For the CDR3, the DNA is TGTGCCAGCAGCGAACAACAGGGGGGCACAGATACGCAGTATTTT.

The chain combines TRBV24-1 with TRBJ2-5; 9 bases are a match to TRBD2. With 3 bases clipped from V and 6 bases from J, the junction kept 13 bases outside the gene matches. This CDR3 is 17 amino acids long. From germline, CDR1 is KGHDR and CDR2 SFDVKD. CDR3 residues: CATSDPGSSGGLKTQYF. The CDR3 bases are TGTGCCACCAGTGATCCCGGTTCAAGCGGGGGGTTGAAGACCCAGTACTTC.

The chain is built from TRBV12-3 or TRBV12-4 and TRBJ1-5, with a tentative D call TRBD1 (5 bases). The CDR3 contains 17 residues. Deletions cut 4 bases from V and 0 bases from J, with 16 bases between. The CDR3 here is CASSWGRRFYSNQPQHF. The CDR3 DNA sequence: TGTGCCAGCAGTTGGGGCAGGAGATTTTATAGCAATCAGCCCCAGCATTTT.

V is TRBV27 and J is TRBJ2-3; D perhaps matches TRBD2 (6 bases). Germline CDR1 and CDR2: MNHEY and SMNVEV (reference sequence). Between the trimmed V and J ends, which lost 0 bases and 2 bases, there was a span of 12 bases. CDR3 length: 16 residues. The CDR3 reads CASSLSEASDTDTQYF. CDR3 DNA sequence: TGTGCCAGCAGTTTATCAGAGGCTAGCGACACAGATACGCAGTATTTT.

This clone has a count of ten or more. V gene TRBV7-9 combines with J gene TRBJ2-3, with TRBD2 matching over 10 bases. The germline V gene has CDR1 SEHNR and CDR2 FQNEAQ (reference sequence). V trimming: 5 bases; J trimming: 0 bases; junction bases outside the gene matches: 2. There are 15 residues in the CDR3. The CDR3 bases are TGTGCCAGCAGCCTGACTAGCGGGAGCACAGATACGCAGTATTTT. Its translation is CASSLTSGSTDTQYF.

This clone qualifies as medium-sized. The chain uses TRBV7-6 and TRBJ2-7; no firm D call. Deletions cut 1 base from V and 6 bases from J, with 7 bases between. This CDR3 has 12 amino acids. Germline CDR1 SGHVS, CDR2 FNYEAQ. The CDR3 bases are TGTGCCAGCAGCTTAGATGGGTTCGAGCAGTACTTC. This gives the protein CASSLDGFEQYF.

The V and J genes are TRBV30 and TRBJ1-2, with TRBD1 identical over 7 bases. The germline CDR1 and CDR2 sequences are GTSNPN and SVGIG (reference sequence). This CDR3 spans 14 amino acids. V dropped 2 bases and J dropped 5; count of bases not matched to a gene: 8. DNA for the CDR3: TGTGCCTGGAGTCCCCAAGGGACAGCATATGGCTACACCTTC. Its translation: CAWSPQGTAYGYTF.

The V and J genes are TRBV2 and TRBJ2-7; no reliable D call. Trimming shortened V by 4 bases and J by 2 bases, and 6 bases separated the two germline ends. This CDR3 comprises 12 residues. Germline lookup yields CDR1 SNHLY and CDR2 FYNNEI. In DNA form, the CDR3 reads TGTGCCAGCAGTGGGGAAACCTACGAGCAGTACTTC. Its protein is CASSGETYEQYF.

This clone appeared many times. Other DNA sequences within the sample encode an identical CDR3. The chain joins TRBV28 to TRBJ1-2; tentative D call: TRBD1 (6 bases). Germline CDR1 reads MDHEN; CDR2 reads SYDVKM. The ends were cut back, 3 bases at V and 4 bases at J, with 12 bases in the middle. The CDR3 extends over 14 amino acids. CDR3 amino acids: CASSLGGTGYGYTF. The CDR3 DNA reads as TGTGCCAGCAGTTTGGGGGGCACGGGCTATGGCTACACCTTC.

The chain uses TRBV5-1 and TRBJ2-2; tentative D call: TRBD2 (6 bases). The V and J ends lost 0 bases and 4 bases respectively, with 13 bases between them. CDR3 size: 16 residues. Germline V gene sequence: CDR1 SGHRS, CDR2 YFSETQ. This CDR3 reads CASSLAPSEPTGELFF. DNA of the CDR3: TGCGCCAGCAGCTTGGCCCCTAGCGAGCCCACCGGGGAGCTGTTTTTT.

This clone was counted a few times. The CDR3: CASGSRAANTGELFF. CDR3 DNA sequence: TGTGCCAGTGGGTCCCGGGCCGCGAACACCGGGGAGCTGTTTTTT. The V gene is TRBV27, the J gene TRBJ2-2; D unresolved. The CDR3 has 15 amino acids. Germline-derived CDR1 and CDR2 are MNHEY and SMNVEV (reference sequence). Trimming took off 9 bases at V and 0 bases at J, with 14 bases between the two ends.

The chain links TRBV6-1 to TRBJ1-5; D perhaps matches TRBD1 (6 bases). This CDR3 is built from 15 residues. Trimming removed 7 bases from V and 1 base from J, with 14 bases in between. Germline loops: CDR1 MNHNS, CDR2 SASEGT. The chain's CDR3 is CASTLWGASNQPQHF. CDR3 bases: TGTGCCAGCACTTTGTGGGGGGCCAGCAATCAGCCCCAGCATTTT.

The gene calls are TRBV30 and TRBJ2-7; D call uncertain. CDR3 size: 11 residues. The V and J ends lost 4 bases and 0 bases respectively, with 4 bases between them. Germline V gene lookup returns CDR1 GTSNPN and CDR2 SVGIG (reference sequence). The CDR3 DNA follows: TGTGCCTGGACTAGCTCCTACGAGCAGTACTTC. Its translation: CAWTSSYEQYF.

The rearrangement links TRBV5-1 to TRBJ2-3; the match to TRBD2 covers 10 bases. The germline V gene has CDR1 SGHRS and CDR2 YFSETQ. V shed 4 bases and J 2 bases; nucleotides not matched to a gene: 1. The CDR3 has 14 amino acids. CDR3 nucleotide sequence: TGCGCCAGCAGCCTAGCGGGGGACACAGATACGCAGTATTTT. Translation: CASSLAGDTDTQYF.

The gene calls are TRBV15 and TRBJ2-1; D unresolved. V was shortened by 6 bases and J by 2 bases, with 8 bases between the two germline ends. The CDR3 covers 13 residues. Per the germline V gene, CDR1 is LNHNV and CDR2 is YYDKDF (reference sequence). The CDR3 coding sequence is TGTGCCACCAGTAAACCGACCTACAATGAGCAGTTCTTC. Amino acid sequence: CATSKPTYNEQFF.

This clone was seen more than once but under ten times. The chain combines TRBV28 with TRBJ2-7; TRBD2 is a possible D gene (5 bases). The CDR3 runs to 13 residues. Per germline, CDR1 MDHEN and CDR2 SYDVKM. Trimming shortened V by 6 bases and J by 0 bases, and 9 bases separated the two germline ends. The CDR3 nucleotides read TGTGCCAGCAGAGAGGGTTTCTCCTACGAGCAGTACTTC. Amino acid sequence: CASREGFSYEQYF.